What follows are 24 T cell receptor beta chains derived from one specimen sequenced in a study of T cells in Graves' hyperthyroidism and ophthalmopathy. Amplification yielded TCR beta CDR3 regions, with RNA transcripts as the source. First-round RT-PCR with HTBI primers amplified the TCR CDR3 region. Each CDR3 protein is one row after TCRdb ran MiXCR on the multiplex PCR reads. The repertoire holds around 520,000 distinct CDR3 sequences, with 14% as singletons. Sequenced: blood. The receptors shown here come from a woman aged 40 to 50 with Graves' hyperthyroidism.

This clonotype was found a few times. The chain carries TRBV20-1 and TRBJ2-5; 11 bases are shared with TRBD2. Germline V gene data show CDR1 as DFQATT and CDR2 as SNEGSKA (reference sequence). V was clipped by 7 bases and J by 6 bases; unmatched bases: 13. The CDR3 runs to 15 residues. CDR3 protein: CSVRLAGRGAKTQYF. In nucleotides, the CDR3 is TGCAGTGTTCGACTAGCGGGAAGGGGTGCGAAGACCCAGTACTTC.

Turning to this clonotype: A much larger clone differs from this one at a single base, so this may be a read error. The J gene is TRBJ2-2, the V gene TRBV11-3, with D tentatively TRBD2 (6 bases). The CDR3 is 13 amino acids. CDR1 SGHNT and CDR2 YENEEA come from the germline V gene. The CDR3 protein is CARAVTNTGGLFF. In nucleotides, the CDR3 is TGTGCCCGGGCAGTCACGAACACCGGGGGGCTGTTTTTT.

The rearrangement joins TRBV15 to TRBJ1-5; D is uncertain. The CDR3 runs 14 residues. Germline V gene sequence: CDR1 LNHNV, CDR2 YYDKDF (reference sequence). V shed 5 bases and J shed 2 bases, with 10 bases lying between them. The CDR3 region has the DNA TGTGCCACCAGCGAGGGTGGGGGCAATCAGCCCCAGCATTTT. This translates into CATSEGGGNQPQHF.

The sample holds many counts of this clonotype. The V gene is TRBV20-1, the J gene TRBJ2-7, with a possible D match to TRBD2 (6 bases). The V gene's germline CDR1 is DFQATT and CDR2 SNEGSKA (reference sequence). The V end was cut by 7 bases, the J end by 4 bases, with 17 bases between. The CDR3 totals 13 residues. The CDR3 nucleotides are TGCAGTGTTTCAATCGGGGGAGCTTACGAGCAGTACTTC. Residues: CSVSIGGAYEQYF.

This clonotype was counted a few times. V and J are TRBV12-3 or TRBV12-4 and TRBJ1-5; TRBD1 aligns across 8 bases. The CDR3 contains 16 residues. The ends lost 3 bases at V and 1 base at J; junction bases unmatched: 5. The CDR3 DNA sequence: TGTGCCAGCAGTTTTGGTACAGGGGGAAGCAATCAGCCCCAGCATTTT. Its protein product is CASSFGTGGSNQPQHF.

This clonotype was seen ten or more times. The V gene is TRBV11-2, the J gene TRBJ2-5; D is possibly TRBD2 (5 bases). This CDR3 contains 15 residues. CDR1 and CDR2 from the germline V gene are SGHAT and FQNNGV. V lost 4 bases to trimming and J lost 5 bases, with 17 bases between them. The CDR3 loop reads CASSSGRRGKETQYF. CDR3 sequence (DNA): TGTGCCAGCAGCTCCGGAAGACGAGGGAAGGAGACCCAGTACTTC. Based on the CDR3 plus reference TRBV11-2 and TRBJ2-5, the full variable domain is EAGVAQSPRYKIIEKRQSVAFWCNPISGHATLYWYQQILGQGPKLLIQFQNNGVVDDSQLPKDRFSAERLKGVDSTLKIQPAKLEDSAVYLCASSSGRRGKETQYFGPGTRLLVL.

This chain connects TRBV30 to TRBJ2-5, with 7 bases identical to TRBD1. With 2 bases clipped from V and 5 bases from J, the junction kept 5 bases outside the gene matches. CDR1 is GTSNPN and CDR2 is SVGIG in the germline V gene (reference sequence). This CDR3 has 13 residues. CDR3 loop: CAWSRQGLETQYF. DNA for the CDR3: TGTGCCTGGAGTCGACAGGGTCTCGAGACCCAGTACTTC.

The rearrangement uses TRBV20-1 and TRBJ2-1; no clear D. Germline CDR1 and CDR2: DFQATT and SNEGSKA (reference sequence). Trimming took 2 bases from V and 4 from J, leaving 15 bases between them. The CDR3 loop spans 15 amino acids. The DNA of the CDR3 is TGCAGTGCTAGAAAATGGGGTTTGGGGTACAATGAGCAGTTCTTC. This gives the protein CSARKWGLGYNEQFF.

This clonotype showed up many times. V and J are TRBV3-1 and TRBJ1-1; D gene ambiguous. The germline gives CDR1 LGHDT, CDR2 YNNKEL (reference sequence). The CDR3 runs 13 residues. The germline V and J ends were trimmed by 2 bases and 3 bases, with 7 bases remaining between them. This CDR3 reads CASSQNRDTEAFF. In DNA form, the CDR3 reads TGTGCCAGCAGCCAAAACAGAGACACTGAAGCTTTCTTT.

The CDR3 is CASSEEGLAGGRGNEQFF. The CDR3 DNA sequence: TGTGCCAGCAGCGAGGAGGGACTAGCGGGAGGTAGAGGGAATGAGCAGTTCTTC. J is TRBJ2-1 and V is TRBV11-2; 15 nucleotides agree with TRBD2. V shed 5 bases and J 7 bases; nucleotides not matched to a gene: 12. The CDR3 has 18 residues. CDR1 and CDR2 (germline): SGHAT, FQNNGV. Drawing the rest from reference TRBV11-2 and TRBJ2-1, the complete variable domain is EAGVAQSPRYKIIEKRQSVAFWCNPISGHATLYWYQQILGQGPKLLIQFQNNGVVDDSQLPKDRFSAERLKGVDSTLKIQPAKLEDSAVYLCASSEEGLAGGRGNEQFFGPGTRLTVL.

In its sample, this clonotype was seen many times. V and J are TRBV7-6 and TRBJ2-5, with unresolved D. V dropped 4 bases and J dropped 9 bases, with 18 bases sitting between them. CDR1 SGHVS and CDR2 FNYEAQ come from the germline V gene. The CDR3 covers 14 residues. The CDR3 nucleotides read TGTGCCAGCAGCTCGAACAGTGAGGTGACGGCCCAGTACTTC. Residues: CASSSNSEVTAQYF.

This clonotype occurred many times. The rearrangement joins TRBV10-3 to TRBJ1-2, with D perhaps matching TRBD1 (5 bases). Trimming removed 10 bases from V and 10 bases from J, with 19 bases in between. The CDR3 extends over 12 amino acids. CDR1 is ENHRY, CDR2 SYGVKD, per germline. CDR3 nucleotide sequence: TGTGCCACTCGGGGAGGGGCCGATGTCTACACCTTC. Translating gives CATRGGADVYTF.

This clonotype came up many times. The rearrangement uses TRBV5-1 and TRBJ2-7, with 7 nucleotides matching TRBD1. V shed 1 base and J 3 bases; nucleotides not matched to a gene: 4. CDR1 is SGHRS, CDR2 YFSETQ, per germline. The CDR3 is 14 amino acids. The CDR3 bases are TGCGCCAGCAGCTTGCTAGGACAGGACTACGAGCAGTACTTC. It translates to CASSLLGQDYEQYF.

The chain is built from TRBV4-1 and TRBJ2-3, with D hard to call. From germline, CDR1 is MGHRA and CDR2 YSYEKL. This CDR3 is 15 amino acids long. Trimming took 0 bases from V and 1 from J, leaving 8 bases between them. The CDR3 spells CASSQDPRRTDTQYF. Here the CDR3 DNA reads TGCGCCAGCAGCCAAGACCCACGGCGCACAGATACGCAGTATTTT.

This chain's CDR3 is CASSSGHREEKLFF. CDR3 nucleotides: TGCGCCAGCAGCTCGGGACATCGAGAAGAAAAACTGTTTTTT. V is TRBV5-1 and J is TRBJ1-4, with TRBD1 as a possible D gene (6 bases). The CDR3 is made up of 14 amino acids. The germline V gene has CDR1 SGHRS and CDR2 YFSETQ. V was pared by 3 bases and J by 8 bases, with 14 bases between. The variable domain in full, with the rest retrieved from reference TRBV5-1 and TRBJ1-4, is KAGVTQTPRYLIKTRGQQVTLSCSPISGHRSVSWYQQTPGQGLQFLFEYFSETQRNKGNFPGRFSGRQFSNSRSEMNVSTLELGDSALYLCASSSGHREEKLFFGSGTQLSVL.

This clonotype was recorded at least ten times. The chain links TRBV3-1 to TRBJ1-2, with a weak D call TRBD1 (5 bases). The CDR3 totals 13 residues. The V end lost 1 base, the J end lost 7 bases, and 10 bases lay between the germline ends. Germline CDR1 LGHDT, CDR2 YNNKEL (reference sequence). CDR3 nucleotides: TGTGCCAGCAGCCAAGGGGGGTTTGGTGGCTACACCTTC. Translation: CASSQGGFGGYTF.

This clonotype appeared a few times. The junction departs from germline at one end; a sequencing error may be responsible. The chain recombines TRBV7-2 with TRBJ1-1; D is perhaps TRBD1 (5 bases). This CDR3 is 12 amino acids long. Germline V gene sequence: CDR1 SGHTA, CDR2 FQGNSA. CDR3 loop: CAGSLGVTEAFF. The CDR3 nucleotides are TGTGCCGGCAGCTTAGGGGTCACTGAAGCTTTCTTT.

This clonotype was observed a handful of times. V usage is TRBV6-1 and J usage is TRBJ2-5, with 8 bases fitting TRBD1. CDR3 size: 15 residues. Unmatched junction bases numbered 10, after V lost 5 bases and J lost 5 bases. Germline CDR1 MNHNS, CDR2 SASEGT. This chain's CDR3 is CASSLDVRGQETQYF. The CDR3 region has the DNA TGTGCCAGCAGTCTCGACGTCAGGGGGCAGGAGACCCAGTACTTC.

This clonotype was detected only a few times. This chain links TRBV25-1 with TRBJ2-7; D is possibly TRBD2 (6 bases). V lost 6 bases and J 5 bases, leaving 14 bases between the germline ends. This CDR3 spans 13 amino acids. Germline V CDR1 and CDR2: MGHDK, SYGVNS. The CDR3 coding sequence is TGTGCCAGCAGGGGCGGGATTAGCGACGAGCAGTACTTC. Its protein is CASRGGISDEQYF.

This clonotype was detected many times. The rearrangement links TRBV20-1 to TRBJ2-1; TRBD2 is a possible D gene (6 bases). Between the trimmed V and J ends, which lost 5 bases and 10 bases, there was a span of 24 bases. Germline CDR1 DFQATT, CDR2 SNEGSKA (reference sequence). The CDR3 is made up of 15 amino acids. The CDR3 sequence is CSARPPGLTLREQFF. Written as DNA, the CDR3 is TGCAGTGCTCGACCCCCGGGACTGACCCTAAGGGAGCAGTTCTTC.

Comment on this clonotype: A much more abundant neighbour one base away suggests this may be a read error. The missing conserved phenylalanine or tryptophan at the end of this CDR3 makes a read error likely. This chain uses TRBV12-3 or TRBV12-4 with TRBJ2-3, with unresolved D. There are 17 residues in the CDR3. V dropped 0 bases and J dropped 1 base, with 14 bases sitting between them. The CDR3 nucleotides read TGTGCCAGCAGTTTAGCGCTTGTGGGCTTAGGCACAGATACGCAGTATTCT. This gives the protein CASSLALVGLGTDTQYS.

The J gene is TRBJ1-5, the V gene TRBV15; D may be TRBD1 (5 bases). This CDR3 is built from 14 residues. V lost 6 bases and J 4 bases, leaving 13 bases between the germline ends. Germline V gene sequence: CDR1 LNHNV, CDR2 YYDKDF (reference sequence). For the CDR3, the DNA is TGTGCCACCAGTATCGGGGGACGGAATCAGCCCCAGCATTTT. It specifies CATSIGGRNQPQHF.

About this clonotype: The junction departs from germline at one end; a sequencing error may be responsible. The V and J genes are TRBV6-1 and TRBJ1-5, with D unresolved. Per germline, CDR1 MNHNS and CDR2 SASEGT. The CDR3 is 11 residues long. This CDR3 reads CASSEDVRSYF. CDR3 in DNA: TGTGCCAGCAGTGAAGACGTTCGGTCGTATTTT.

Ten or more counts support this clonotype. The chain uses TRBV7-9 and TRBJ2-1; weak D call: TRBD2 (5 bases). V lost 3 bases, J lost 6 bases, and 9 bases lay in between. This CDR3 has 13 amino acids. Germline CDR1 SEHNR, CDR2 FQNEAQ (reference sequence). DNA for the CDR3: TGTGCCAGCAGCTTCGGACTTTTCAATGAGCAGTTCTTC. Protein product: CASSFGLFNEQFF.